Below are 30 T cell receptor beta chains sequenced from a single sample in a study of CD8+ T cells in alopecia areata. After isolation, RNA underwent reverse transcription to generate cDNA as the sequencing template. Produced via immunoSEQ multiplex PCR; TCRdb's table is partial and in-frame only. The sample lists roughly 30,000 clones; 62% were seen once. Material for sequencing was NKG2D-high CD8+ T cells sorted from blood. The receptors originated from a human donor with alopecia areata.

CDR3 nucleotides: TGTGCCAGTAACGAATACGGGGGGCCTACTGAAGCTTTCTTT. This translates into CASNEYGGPTEAFF. The chain recombines TRBV19 with TRBJ1-1, with D tentatively TRBD1 (6 bases). CDR1 is LNHDA and CDR2 is SQIVND in the germline V gene (reference sequence). CDR3 length: 14 residues. V lost 7 bases and J lost 5, with 17 bases in between. The full variable domain, with the rest looked up from reference TRBV19 and TRBJ1-1, is DGGITQSPKYLFRKEGQNVTLSCEQNLNHDAMYWYRQDPGQGLRLIYYSQIVNDFQKGDIAEGYSVSREKKESFPLTVTSAQKNPTAFYLCASNEYGGPTEAFFGQGTRLTVV.

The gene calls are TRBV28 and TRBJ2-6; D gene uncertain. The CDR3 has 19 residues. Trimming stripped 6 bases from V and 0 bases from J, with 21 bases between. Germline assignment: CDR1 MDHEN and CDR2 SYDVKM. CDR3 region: CASSRLGWELPSGANVLTF. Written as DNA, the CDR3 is TGTGCCAGCAGCCGCCTCGGGTGGGAACTTCCCTCTGGGGCCAACGTCCTGACTTTC. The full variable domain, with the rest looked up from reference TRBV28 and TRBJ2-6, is DVKVTQSSRYLVKRTGEKVFLECVQDMDHENMFWYRQDPGLGLRLIYFSYDVKMKEKGDIPEGYSVSREKKERFSLILESASTNQTSMYLCASSRLGWELPSGANVLTFGAGSRLTVL.

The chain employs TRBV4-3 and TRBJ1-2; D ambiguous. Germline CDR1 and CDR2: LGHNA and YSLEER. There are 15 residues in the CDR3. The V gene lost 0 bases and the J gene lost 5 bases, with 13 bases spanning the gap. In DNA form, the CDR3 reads TGCGCCAGCAGCCAAGAGTCCACGGAGCCATATGGCTACACCTTC. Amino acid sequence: CASSQESTEPYGYTF.

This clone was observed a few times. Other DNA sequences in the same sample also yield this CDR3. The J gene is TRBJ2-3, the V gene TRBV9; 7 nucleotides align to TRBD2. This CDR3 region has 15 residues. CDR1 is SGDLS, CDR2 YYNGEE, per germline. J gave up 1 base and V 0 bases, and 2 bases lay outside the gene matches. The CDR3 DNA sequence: TGTGCCAGCAGCGTAGGAACTAGCGGCACAGATACGCAGTATTTT. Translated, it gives CASSVGTSGTDTQYF.

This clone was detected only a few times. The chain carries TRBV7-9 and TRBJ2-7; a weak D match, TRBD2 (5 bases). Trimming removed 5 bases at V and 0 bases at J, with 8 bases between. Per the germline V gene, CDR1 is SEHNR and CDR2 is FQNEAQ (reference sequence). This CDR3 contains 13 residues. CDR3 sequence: CASSVAGSYEQYF. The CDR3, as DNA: TGTGCCAGCAGCGTTGCGGGCTCCTACGAGCAGTACTTC.

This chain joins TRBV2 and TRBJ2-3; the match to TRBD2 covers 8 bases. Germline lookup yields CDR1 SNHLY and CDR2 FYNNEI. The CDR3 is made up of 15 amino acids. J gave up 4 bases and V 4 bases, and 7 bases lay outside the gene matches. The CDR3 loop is CASSAPSGRADTQYF. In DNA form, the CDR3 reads TGTGCCAGCAGTGCGCCTAGCGGGCGCGCAGATACGCAGTATTTT.

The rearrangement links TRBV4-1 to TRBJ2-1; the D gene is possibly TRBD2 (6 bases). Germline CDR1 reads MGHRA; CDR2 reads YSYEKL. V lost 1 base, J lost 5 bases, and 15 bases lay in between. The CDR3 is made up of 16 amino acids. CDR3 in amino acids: CASSQVSGRYNNEQFF. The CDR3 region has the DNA TGCGCCAGCAGCCAAGTATCGGGGAGGTATAACAATGAGCAGTTCTTC.

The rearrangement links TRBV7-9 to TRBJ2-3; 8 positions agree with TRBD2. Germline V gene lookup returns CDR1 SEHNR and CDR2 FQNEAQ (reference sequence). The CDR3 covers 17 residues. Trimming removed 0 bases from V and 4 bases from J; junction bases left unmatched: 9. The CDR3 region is CASSLAEGLGIADTQYF. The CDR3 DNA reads TGTGCCAGCAGCTTAGCGGAGGGACTAGGTATAGCAGATACGCAGTATTTT.

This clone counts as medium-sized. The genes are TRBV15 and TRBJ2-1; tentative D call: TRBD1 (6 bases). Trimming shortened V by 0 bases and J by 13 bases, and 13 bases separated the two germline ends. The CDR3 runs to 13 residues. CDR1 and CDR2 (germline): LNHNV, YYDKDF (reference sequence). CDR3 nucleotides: TGTGCCACCAGCAGAGATCCGACAGGAGACCAGTTCTTC. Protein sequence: CATSRDPTGDQFF.

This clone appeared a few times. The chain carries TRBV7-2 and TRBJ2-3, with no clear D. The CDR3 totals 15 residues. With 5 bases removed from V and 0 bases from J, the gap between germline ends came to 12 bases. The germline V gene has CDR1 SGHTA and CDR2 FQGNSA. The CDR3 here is CASSAAPGSTDTQYF. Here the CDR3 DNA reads TGTGCCAGCAGCGCGGCTCCTGGCAGCACAGATACGCAGTATTTT. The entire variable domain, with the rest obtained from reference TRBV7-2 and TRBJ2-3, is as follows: GAGVSQSPSNKVTEKGKDVELRCDPISGHTALYWYRQSLGQGLEFLIYFQGNSAPDKSGLPSDRFSAERTGGSVSTLTIQRTQQEDSAVYLCASSAAPGSTDTQYFGPGTRLTVL.

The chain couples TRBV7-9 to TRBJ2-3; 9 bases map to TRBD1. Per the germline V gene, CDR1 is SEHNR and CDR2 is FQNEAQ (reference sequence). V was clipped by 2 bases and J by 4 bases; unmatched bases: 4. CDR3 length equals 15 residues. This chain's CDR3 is CASSLTGGSADTQYF. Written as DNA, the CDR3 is TGTGCCAGCAGCTTAACAGGGGGCTCGGCAGATACGCAGTATTTT.

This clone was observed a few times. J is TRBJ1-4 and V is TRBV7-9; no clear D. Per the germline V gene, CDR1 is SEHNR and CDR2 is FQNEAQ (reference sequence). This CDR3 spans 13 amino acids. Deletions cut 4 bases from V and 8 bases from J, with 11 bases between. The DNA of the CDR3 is TGTGCCAGCAGCTCCCGGAGGGTGGAAAAACTGTTTTTT. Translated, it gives CASSSRRVEKLFF.

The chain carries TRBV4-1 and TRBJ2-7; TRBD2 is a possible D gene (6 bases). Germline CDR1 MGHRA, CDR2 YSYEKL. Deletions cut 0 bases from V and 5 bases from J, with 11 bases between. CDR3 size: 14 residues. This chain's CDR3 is CASSQEGGADEQYF. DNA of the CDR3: TGCGCCAGCAGCCAAGAAGGAGGGGCCGACGAGCAGTACTTC.

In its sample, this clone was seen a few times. The CDR3 DNA sequence: TGTGCCACCAGCAGAGCCCAAACGACGGACAGAGCCTACGAGCAGTACTTC. Translation gives CATSRAQTTDRAYEQYF. The J gene is TRBJ2-7, the V gene TRBV15, with D possibly being TRBD1 (6 bases). This CDR3 region has 17 residues. V gave up 1 base and J gave up 2 bases, with 18 bases separating them. Germline V gives CDR1 LNHNV, CDR2 YYDKDF (reference sequence).

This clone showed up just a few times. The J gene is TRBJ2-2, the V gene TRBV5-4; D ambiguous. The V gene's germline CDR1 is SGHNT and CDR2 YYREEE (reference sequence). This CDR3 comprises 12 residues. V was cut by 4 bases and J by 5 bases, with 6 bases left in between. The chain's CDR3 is CASSLNTGELFF. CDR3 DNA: TGTGCCAGCAGCCTAAATACCGGGGAGCTGTTTTTT.

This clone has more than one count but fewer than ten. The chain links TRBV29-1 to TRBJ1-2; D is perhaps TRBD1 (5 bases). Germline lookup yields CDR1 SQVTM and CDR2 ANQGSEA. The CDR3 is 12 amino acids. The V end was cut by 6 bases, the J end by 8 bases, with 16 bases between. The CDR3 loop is CSVGSQGRGYTF. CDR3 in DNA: TGCAGCGTGGGGTCCCAGGGTCGCGGCTACACCTTC.

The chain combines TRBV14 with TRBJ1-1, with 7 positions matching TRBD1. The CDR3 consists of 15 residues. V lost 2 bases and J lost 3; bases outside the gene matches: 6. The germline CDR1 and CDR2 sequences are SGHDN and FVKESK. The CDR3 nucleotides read TGTGCCAGCAGCCAATGGGGCAGGGGGGACACTGAAGCTTTCTTT. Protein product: CASSQWGRGDTEAFF. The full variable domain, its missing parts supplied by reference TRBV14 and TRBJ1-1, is EAGVTQFPSHSVIEKGQTVTLRCDPISGHDNLYWYRRVMGKEIKFLLHFVKESKQDESGMPNNRFLAERTGGTYSTLKVQPAELEDSGVYFCASSQWGRGDTEAFFGQGTRLTVV.

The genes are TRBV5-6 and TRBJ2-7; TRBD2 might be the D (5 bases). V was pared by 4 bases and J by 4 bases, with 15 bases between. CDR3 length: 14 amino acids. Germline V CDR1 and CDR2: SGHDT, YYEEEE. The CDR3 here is CASSTQLVWYEQYF. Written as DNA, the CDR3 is TGTGCCAGCAGCACCCAACTAGTGTGGTACGAGCAGTACTTC.

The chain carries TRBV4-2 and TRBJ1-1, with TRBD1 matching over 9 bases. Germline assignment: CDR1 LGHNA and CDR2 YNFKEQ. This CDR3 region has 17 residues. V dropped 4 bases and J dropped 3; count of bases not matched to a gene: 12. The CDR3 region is CASSLNLGDREDTEAFF. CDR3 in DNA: TGTGCCAGCAGCCTAAATCTGGGGGACAGGGAGGACACTGAAGCTTTCTTT.

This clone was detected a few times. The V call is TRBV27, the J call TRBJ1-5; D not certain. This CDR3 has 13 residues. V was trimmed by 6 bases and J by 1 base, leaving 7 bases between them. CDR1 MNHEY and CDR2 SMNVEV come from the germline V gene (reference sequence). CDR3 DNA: TGTGCCAGCAGCCCCGGCAGCAATCAGCCCCAGCATTTT. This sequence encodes CASSPGSNQPQHF.

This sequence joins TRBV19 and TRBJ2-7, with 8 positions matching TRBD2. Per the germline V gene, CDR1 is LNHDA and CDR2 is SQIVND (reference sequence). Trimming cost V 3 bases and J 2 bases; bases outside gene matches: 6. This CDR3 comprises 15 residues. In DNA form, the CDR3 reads TGTGCCAGTAGTATTGGGTTAGCGGGGACCTACGAGCAGTACTTC. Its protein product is CASSIGLAGTYEQYF.

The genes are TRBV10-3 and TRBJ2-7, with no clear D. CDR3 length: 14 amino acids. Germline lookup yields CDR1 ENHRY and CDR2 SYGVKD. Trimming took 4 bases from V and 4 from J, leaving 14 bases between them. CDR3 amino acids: CAISGIRTRYEQYF. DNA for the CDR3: TGTGCCATCAGTGGGATCAGGACCCGTTACGAGCAGTACTTC.

The chain's CDR3 is CASSLVDSTYEQYF. Here the CDR3 DNA reads TGTGCCAGCAGCTTAGTCGACAGTACCTACGAGCAGTACTTC. The chain is built from TRBV7-9 and TRBJ2-7, with a possible D match to TRBD1 (5 bases). This CDR3 has 14 residues. Trimming removed 1 base from V and 2 bases from J, with 9 bases in between. Germline lookup yields CDR1 SEHNR and CDR2 FQNEAQ (reference sequence).

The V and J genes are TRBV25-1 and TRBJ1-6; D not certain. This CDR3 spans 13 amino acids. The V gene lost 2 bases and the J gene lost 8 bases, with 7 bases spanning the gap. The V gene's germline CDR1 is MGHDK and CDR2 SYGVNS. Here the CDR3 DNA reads TGTGCCAGCAGTGAACAGGATTATTCACCCCTCCACTTT. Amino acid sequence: CASSEQDYSPLHF.

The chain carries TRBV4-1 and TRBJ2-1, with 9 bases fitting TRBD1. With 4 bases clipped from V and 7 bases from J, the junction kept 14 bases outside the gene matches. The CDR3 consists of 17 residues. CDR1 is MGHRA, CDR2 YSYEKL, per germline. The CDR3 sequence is CASSPGGPGQGTNEQFF. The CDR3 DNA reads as TGCGCCAGCAGCCCGGGTGGACCGGGACAGGGTACAAATGAGCAGTTCTTC.

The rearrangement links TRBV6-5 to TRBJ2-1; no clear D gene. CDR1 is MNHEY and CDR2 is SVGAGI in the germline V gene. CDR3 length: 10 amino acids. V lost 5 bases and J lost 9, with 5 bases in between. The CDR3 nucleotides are TGTGCCAGCAGTCATACTGAGCAGTTCTTC. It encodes CASSHTEQFF.

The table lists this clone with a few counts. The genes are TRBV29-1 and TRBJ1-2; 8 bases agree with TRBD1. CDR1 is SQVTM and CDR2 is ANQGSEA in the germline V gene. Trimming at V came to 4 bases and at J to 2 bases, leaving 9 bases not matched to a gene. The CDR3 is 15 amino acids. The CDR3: CSVVETGEENYGYTF. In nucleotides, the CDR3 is TGCAGCGTTGTCGAGACAGGGGAGGAAAACTATGGCTACACCTTC.

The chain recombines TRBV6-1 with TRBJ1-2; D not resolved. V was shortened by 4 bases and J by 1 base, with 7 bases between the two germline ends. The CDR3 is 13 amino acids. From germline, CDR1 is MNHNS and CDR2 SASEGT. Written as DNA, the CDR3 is TGTGCCAGCAGTGTGTCGATTAACTATGGCTACACCTTC. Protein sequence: CASSVSINYGYTF.

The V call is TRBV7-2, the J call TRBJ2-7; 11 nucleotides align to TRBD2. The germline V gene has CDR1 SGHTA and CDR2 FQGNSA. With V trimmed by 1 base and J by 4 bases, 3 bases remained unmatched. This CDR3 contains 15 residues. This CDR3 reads CASSLVVAGGYEQYF. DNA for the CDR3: TGTGCCAGCAGCTTAGTAGTAGCGGGAGGGTACGAGCAGTACTTC.

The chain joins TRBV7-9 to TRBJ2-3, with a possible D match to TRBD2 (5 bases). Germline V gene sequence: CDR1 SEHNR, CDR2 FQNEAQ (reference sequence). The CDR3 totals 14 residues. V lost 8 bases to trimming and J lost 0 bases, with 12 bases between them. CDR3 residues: CASVLLDSTDTQYF. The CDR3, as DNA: TGTGCCAGCGTCTTACTAGACAGCACAGATACGCAGTATTTT.